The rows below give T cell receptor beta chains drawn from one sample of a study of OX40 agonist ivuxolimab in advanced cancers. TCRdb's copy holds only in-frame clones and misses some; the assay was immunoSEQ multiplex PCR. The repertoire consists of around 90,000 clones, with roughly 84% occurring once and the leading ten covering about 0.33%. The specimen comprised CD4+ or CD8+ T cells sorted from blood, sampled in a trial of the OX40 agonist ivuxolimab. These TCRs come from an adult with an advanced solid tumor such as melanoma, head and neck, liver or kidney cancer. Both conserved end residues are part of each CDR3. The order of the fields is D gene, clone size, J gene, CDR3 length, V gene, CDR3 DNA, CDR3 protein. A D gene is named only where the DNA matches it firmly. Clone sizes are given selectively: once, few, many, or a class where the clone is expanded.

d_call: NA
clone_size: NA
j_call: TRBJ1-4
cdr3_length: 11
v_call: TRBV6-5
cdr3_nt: TGTGCCAGCAGTGAAGTAGAAAAACTGTTTTTT
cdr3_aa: CASSEVEKLFF

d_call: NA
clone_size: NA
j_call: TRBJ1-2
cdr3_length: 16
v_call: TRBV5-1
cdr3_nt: TGCGCCAGCAGCCCCGTAAGGGGGTTCTTTGTGGATGGCTACACCTTC
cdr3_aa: CASSPVRGFFVDGYTF

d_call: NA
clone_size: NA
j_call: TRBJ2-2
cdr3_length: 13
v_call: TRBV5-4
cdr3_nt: TGTGCCAGCAGCTCCTCCACGGCCTGGGAGCTGTTTTTT
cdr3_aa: CASSSSTAWELFF

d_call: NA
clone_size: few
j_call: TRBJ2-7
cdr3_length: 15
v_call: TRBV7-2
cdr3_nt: TGTGCCAGCAGCTTGGCCCCGAGGGTGGAGTACGAGCAGTACTTC
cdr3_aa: CASSLAPRVEYEQYF

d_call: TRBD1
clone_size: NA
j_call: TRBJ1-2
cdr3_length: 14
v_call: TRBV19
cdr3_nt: TGTGCCAGTAGTATAAAAGGGGGCGCGGGCGGCTACACCTTC
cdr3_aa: CASSIKGGAGGYTF

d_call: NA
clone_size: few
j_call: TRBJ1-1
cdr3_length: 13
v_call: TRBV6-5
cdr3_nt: TGTGCCAGCAGTTACGATGGGAACACTGAAGCTTTCTTT
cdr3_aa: CASSYDGNTEAFF

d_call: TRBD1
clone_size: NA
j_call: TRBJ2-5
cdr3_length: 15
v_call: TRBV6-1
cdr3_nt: TGTGCCAGCCAAAGGGGACAGGTTTACGACGAGACCCAGTACTTC
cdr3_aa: CASQRGQVYDETQYF

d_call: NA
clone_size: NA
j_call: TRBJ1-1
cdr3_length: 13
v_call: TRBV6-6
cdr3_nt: TGTGCCAGCAGTTTGAAGCTGAACACTGAAGCTTTCTTT
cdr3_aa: CASSLKLNTEAFF

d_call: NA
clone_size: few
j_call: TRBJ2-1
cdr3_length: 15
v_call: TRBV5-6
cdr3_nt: TGTGCCAGCAGCTTGTGGTGGGGACCCACCAATGAGCAGTTCTTC
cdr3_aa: CASSLWWGPTNEQFF

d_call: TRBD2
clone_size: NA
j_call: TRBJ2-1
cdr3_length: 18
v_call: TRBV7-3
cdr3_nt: TGTGCCAGCAGCTTTTTGGTGGGACTAGCGGGCCTCTACAATGAGCAGTTCTTC
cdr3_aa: CASSFLVGLAGLYNEQFF

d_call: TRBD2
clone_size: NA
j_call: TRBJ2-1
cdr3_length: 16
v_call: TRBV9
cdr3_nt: TGTGCCAGCAGCGTAGCCGGGACTAGCATAGACAATGAGCAGTTCTTC
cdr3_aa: CASSVAGTSIDNEQFF

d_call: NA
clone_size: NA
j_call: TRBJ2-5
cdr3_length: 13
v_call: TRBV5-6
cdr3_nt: TGTGCCAGCAGCCTCCAAGGGGGGGAGACCCAGTACTTC
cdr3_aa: CASSLQGGETQYF

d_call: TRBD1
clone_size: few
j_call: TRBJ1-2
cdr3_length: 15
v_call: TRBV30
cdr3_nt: TGTGCCTGGAGCGGTGAGGGGGGACAGAACTATGGCTACACCTTC
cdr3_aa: CAWSGEGGQNYGYTF

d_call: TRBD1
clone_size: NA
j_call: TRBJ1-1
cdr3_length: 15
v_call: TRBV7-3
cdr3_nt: TGTGCCAGCAGCCAACGAACTGACAGGGGCCATGGGGCTTTCTTT
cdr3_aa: CASSQRTDRGHGAFF

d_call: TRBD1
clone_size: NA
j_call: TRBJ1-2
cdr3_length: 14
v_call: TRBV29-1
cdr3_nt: TGCAGCGTTGAAGATCACAGGGGGCGAAATGGCTACACCTTC
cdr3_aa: CSVEDHRGRNGYTF

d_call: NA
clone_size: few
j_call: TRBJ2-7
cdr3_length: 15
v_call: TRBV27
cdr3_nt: TGTGCCAGCAGTTTAAATTGGGGGGCTGTCTACGAGCAGTACTTC
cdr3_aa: CASSLNWGAVYEQYF

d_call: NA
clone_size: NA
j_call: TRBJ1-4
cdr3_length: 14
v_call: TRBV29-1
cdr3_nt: TGCAGCGTTGTTCAGGGGTCAACTAATGAAAAACTGTTTTTT
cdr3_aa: CSVVQGSTNEKLFF

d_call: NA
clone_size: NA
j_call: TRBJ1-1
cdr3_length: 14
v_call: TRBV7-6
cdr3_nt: TGTGCCAGCAGCTTAGTTACTGGCGACACTGAAGCTTTCTTT
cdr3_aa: CASSLVTGDTEAFF

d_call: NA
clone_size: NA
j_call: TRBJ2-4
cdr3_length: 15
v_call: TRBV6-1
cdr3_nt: TGTGCCAGCAGGACTGATCACATAGCCAAAAACATTCAGTACTTC
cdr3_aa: CASRTDHIAKNIQYF

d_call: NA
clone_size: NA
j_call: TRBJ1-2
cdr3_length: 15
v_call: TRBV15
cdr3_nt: TGTGCCACCAGCAGAGAAGTTGCATCAAACTATGGCTACACCTTC
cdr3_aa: CATSREVASNYGYTF

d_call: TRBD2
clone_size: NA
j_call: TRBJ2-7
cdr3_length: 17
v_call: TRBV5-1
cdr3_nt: TGCGCCAGCAGCGTACGGACTAGCGGGGGTAGAGAGGGCGAGCAGTACTTC
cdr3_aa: CASSVRTSGGREGEQYF

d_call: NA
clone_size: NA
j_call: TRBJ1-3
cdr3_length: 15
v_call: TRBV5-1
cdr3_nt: TGCGCCAGCAGCCAGGACGGCTACTCTGGAAACACCATATATTTT
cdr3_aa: CASSQDGYSGNTIYF

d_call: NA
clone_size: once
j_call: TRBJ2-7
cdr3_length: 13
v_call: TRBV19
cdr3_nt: TGTGCCAGTACGAAGGGCAGCTCCTACGAGCAGTACTTC
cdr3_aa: CASTKGSSYEQYF

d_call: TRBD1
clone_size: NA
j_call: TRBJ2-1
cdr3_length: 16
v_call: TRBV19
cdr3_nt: TGTGCCAGTAGGGGGACAGGGACCCGTCCCTACAATGAGCAGTTCTTC
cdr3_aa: CASRGTGTRPYNEQFF

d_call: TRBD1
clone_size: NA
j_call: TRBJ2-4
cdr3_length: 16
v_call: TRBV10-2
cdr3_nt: TGCGCCAGCAGGGGAACAGGGGAACGGGGCAAAAACATTCAGTACTTC
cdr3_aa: CASRGTGERGKNIQYF

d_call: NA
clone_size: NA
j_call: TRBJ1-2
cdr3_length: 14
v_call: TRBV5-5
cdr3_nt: TGTGCCAGCAGCTTGGAACGGCTATTCTATGGCTACACCTTC
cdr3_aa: CASSLERLFYGYTF

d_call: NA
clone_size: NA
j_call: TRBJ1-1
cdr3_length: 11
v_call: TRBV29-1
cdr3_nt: TGCAGCGGGGGGGAAGGACAGTGGGCTTTCTTT
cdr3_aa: CSGGEGQWAFF